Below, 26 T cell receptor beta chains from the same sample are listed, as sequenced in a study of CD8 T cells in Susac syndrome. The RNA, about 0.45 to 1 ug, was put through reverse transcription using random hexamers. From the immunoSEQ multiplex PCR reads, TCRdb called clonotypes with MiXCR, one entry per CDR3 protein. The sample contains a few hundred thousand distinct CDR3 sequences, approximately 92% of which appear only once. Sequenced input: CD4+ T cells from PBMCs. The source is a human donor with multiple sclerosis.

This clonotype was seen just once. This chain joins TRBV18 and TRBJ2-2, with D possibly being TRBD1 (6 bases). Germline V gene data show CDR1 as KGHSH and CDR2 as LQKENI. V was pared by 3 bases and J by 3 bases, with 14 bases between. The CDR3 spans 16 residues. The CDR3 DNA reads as TGTGCCAGCTCACCTTTACACAGGGTGGACACCGGGGAGCTGTTTTTT. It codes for CASSPLHRVDTGELFF.

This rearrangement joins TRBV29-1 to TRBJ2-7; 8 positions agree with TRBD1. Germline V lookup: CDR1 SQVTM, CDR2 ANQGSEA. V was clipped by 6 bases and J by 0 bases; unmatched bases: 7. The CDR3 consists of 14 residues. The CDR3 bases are TGCAGCGTAGGGGACAGGCCGTTCTCCTACGAGCAGTACTTC. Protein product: CSVGDRPFSYEQYF.

The CDR3 region has the DNA TGTGCCAGCAGTTCCCGACAGGGGGGTCCTCAGCCCCAGCATTTT. Its protein product is CASSSRQGGPQPQHF. The chain joins TRBV28 to TRBJ1-5, with 9 bases aligning to TRBD1. In germline, CDR1 is MDHEN, CDR2 SYDVKM. The CDR3 is 15 amino acids. After removal of 4 bases from V and 6 bases from J, the junction contained 7 bases not matched to a gene.

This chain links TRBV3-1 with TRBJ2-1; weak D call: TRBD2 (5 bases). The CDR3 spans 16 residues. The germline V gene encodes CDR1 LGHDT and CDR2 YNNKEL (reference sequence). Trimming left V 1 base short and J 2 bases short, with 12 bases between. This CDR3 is CASSQGFSSTYNEQFF. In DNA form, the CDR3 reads TGTGCCAGCAGCCAAGGCTTTTCTAGCACCTACAATGAGCAGTTCTTC.

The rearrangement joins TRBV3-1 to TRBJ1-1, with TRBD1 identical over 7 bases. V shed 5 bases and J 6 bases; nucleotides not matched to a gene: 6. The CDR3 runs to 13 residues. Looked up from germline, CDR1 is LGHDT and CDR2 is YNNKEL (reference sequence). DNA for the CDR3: TGTGCCAGCAGCTCAGGGACAGTTTCTGAAGCTTTCTTT. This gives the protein CASSSGTVSEAFF. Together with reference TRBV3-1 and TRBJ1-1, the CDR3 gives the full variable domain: DTAVSQTPKYLVTQMGNDKSIKCEQNLGHDTMYWYKQDSKKFLKIMFSYNNKELIINETVPNRFSPKSPDKAHLNLHINSLELGDSAVYFCASSSGTVSEAFFGQGTRLTVV.

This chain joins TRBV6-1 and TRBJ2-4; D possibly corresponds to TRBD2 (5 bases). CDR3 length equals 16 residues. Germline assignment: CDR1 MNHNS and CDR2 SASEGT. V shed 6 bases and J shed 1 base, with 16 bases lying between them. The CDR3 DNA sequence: TGTGCCAGCAGGAGAGGGCCCGGAGGTGCCAAAAACATTCAGTACTTC. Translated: CASRRGPGGAKNIQYF.

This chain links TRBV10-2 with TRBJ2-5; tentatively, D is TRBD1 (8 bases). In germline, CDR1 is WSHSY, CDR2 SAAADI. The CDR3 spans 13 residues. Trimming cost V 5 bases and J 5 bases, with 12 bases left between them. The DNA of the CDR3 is TGCGCCAGCAGTTCACAGGGGGGGGAGACCCAGTACTTC. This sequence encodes CASSSQGGETQYF.

The CDR3 protein is CSARVDIGGGQFF. CDR3 in DNA: TGCAGTGCTAGAGTGGATATTGGGGGGGGACAGTTCTTC. This sequence joins TRBV20-1 and TRBJ2-1; 7 nucleotides agree with TRBD2. Germline V gives CDR1 DFQATT, CDR2 SNEGSKA (reference sequence). V dropped 1 base and J dropped 13; count of bases not matched to a gene: 10. There are 13 residues in the CDR3.

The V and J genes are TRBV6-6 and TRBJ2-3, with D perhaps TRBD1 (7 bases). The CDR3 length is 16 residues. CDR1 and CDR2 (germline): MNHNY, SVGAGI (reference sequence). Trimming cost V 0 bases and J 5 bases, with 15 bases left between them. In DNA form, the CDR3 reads TGTGCCAGCAGTTACTCGAAGGGCAGGGGGGTAGATACGCAGTATTTT. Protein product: CASSYSKGRGVDTQYF.

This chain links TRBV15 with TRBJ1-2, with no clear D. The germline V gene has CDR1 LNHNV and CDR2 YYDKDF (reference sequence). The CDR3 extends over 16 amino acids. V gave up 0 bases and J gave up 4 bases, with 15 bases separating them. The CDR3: CATSRDPAVEAYGYTF. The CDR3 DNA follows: TGTGCCACCAGCAGAGACCCGGCAGTGGAGGCCTATGGCTACACCTTC.

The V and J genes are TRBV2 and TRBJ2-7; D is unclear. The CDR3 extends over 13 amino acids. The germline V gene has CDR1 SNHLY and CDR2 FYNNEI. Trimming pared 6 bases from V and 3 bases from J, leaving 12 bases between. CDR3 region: CASRFTTFYEQYV. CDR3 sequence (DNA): TGTGCCAGCAGGTTTACTACTTTCTACGAGCAGTACGTC.

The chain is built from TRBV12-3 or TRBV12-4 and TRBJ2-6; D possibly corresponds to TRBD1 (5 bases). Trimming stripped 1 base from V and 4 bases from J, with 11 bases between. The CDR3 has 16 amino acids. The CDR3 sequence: CASSLGQGNGANVLTF. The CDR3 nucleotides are TGTGCCAGCAGTTTAGGGCAGGGTAACGGGGCCAACGTCCTGACTTTC.

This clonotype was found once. CDR3 sequence reads: CASSQDPAGPQETQYF. The DNA for the CDR3 is TGCGCCAGCAGCCAAGATCCAGCGGGGCCCCAAGAGACCCAGTACTTC. The genes are TRBV4-1 and TRBJ2-5; 7 bases map to TRBD2. Germline-derived CDR1 and CDR2 are MGHRA and YSYEKL. Trimming at V came to 0 bases and at J to 1 base, leaving 5 bases not matched to a gene. The CDR3 runs to 16 residues.

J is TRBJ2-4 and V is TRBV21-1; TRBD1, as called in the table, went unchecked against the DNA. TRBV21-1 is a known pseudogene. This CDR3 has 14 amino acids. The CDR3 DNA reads TGTGCCACCACACAGGGGGAAGTCAAAAACATTCAGTACTTC. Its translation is CATTQGEVKNIQYF.

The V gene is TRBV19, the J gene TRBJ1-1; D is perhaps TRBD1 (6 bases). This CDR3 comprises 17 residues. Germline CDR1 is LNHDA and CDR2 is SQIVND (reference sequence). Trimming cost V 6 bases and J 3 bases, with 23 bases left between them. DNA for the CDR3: TGTGCCAGTAGCACCCTGGGCGGGGGGCGGGCGGACACTGAAGCTTTCTTT. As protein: CASSTLGGGRADTEAFF.

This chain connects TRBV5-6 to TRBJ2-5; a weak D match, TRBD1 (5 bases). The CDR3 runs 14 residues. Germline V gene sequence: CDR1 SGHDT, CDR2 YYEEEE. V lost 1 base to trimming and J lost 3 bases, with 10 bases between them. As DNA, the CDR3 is TGTGCCAGCAGCTTGCAGGGCAGGGAAGAGACCCAGTACTTC. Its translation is CASSLQGREETQYF.

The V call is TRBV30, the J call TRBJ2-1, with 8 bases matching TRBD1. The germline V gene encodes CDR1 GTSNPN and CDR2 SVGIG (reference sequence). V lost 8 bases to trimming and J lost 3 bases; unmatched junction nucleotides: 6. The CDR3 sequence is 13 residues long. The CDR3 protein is CARQGTHYNEQFF. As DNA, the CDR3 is TGTGCCAGACAGGGGACCCACTACAATGAGCAGTTCTTC.

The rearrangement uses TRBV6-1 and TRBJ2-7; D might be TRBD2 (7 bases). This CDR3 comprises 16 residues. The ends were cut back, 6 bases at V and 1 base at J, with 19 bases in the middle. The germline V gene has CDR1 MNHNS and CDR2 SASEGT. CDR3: CASSPSTGGRSYEQYV. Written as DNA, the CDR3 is TGTGCCAGCAGCCCCAGCACGGGGGGCAGATCCTACGAGCAGTACGTC.

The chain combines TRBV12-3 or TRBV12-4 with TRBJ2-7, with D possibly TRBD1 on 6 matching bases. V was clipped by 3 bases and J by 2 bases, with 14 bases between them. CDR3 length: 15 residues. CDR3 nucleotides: TGTGCCAGCAGTTTCCGACAGGTTCGTACCTACGAGCAGTACTTC. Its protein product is CASSFRQVRTYEQYF.

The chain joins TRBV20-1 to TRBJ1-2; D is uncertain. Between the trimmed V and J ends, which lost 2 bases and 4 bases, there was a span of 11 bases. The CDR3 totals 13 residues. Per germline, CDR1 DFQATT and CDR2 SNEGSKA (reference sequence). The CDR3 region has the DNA TGCAGTGCTAGAAGGCTGAATTCCTATGGCTACACCTTC. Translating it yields CSARRLNSYGYTF.

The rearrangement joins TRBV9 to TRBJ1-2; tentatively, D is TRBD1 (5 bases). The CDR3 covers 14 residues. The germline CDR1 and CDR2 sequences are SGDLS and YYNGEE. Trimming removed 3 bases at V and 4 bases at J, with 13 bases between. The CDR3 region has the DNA TGTGCCAGCAGCGAAGCTTCCCAGGGCTATGGCTACACCTTC. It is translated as CASSEASQGYGYTF.

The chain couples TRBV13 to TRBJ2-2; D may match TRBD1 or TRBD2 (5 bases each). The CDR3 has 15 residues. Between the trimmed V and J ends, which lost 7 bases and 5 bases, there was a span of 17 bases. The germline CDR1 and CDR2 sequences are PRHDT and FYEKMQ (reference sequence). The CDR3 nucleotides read TGTGCCAGCACCCTCGAAAGGGGAGAGACCGGGGAGCTGTTTTTT. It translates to CASTLERGETGELFF.

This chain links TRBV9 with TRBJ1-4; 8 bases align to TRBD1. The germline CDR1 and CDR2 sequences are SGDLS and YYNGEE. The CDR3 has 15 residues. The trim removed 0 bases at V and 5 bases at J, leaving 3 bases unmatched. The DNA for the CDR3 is TGTGCCAGCAGCGTAGCGGGACAGGTCAATGAAAAACTGTTTTTT. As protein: CASSVAGQVNEKLFF.

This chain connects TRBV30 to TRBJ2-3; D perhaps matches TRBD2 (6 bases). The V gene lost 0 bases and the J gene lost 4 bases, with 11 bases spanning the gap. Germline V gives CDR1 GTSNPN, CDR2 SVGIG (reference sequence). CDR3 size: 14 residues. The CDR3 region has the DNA TGTGCCTGGAGTGTACGGGAGTGGGCAGATACGCAGTATTTT. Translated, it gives CAWSVREWADTQYF. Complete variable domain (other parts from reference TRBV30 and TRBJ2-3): SQTIHQWPATLVQPVGSPLSLECTVEGTSNPNLYWYRQAAGRGLQLLFYSVGIGQISSEVPQNLSASRPQDRQFILSSKKLLLSDSGFYLCAWSVREWADTQYFGPGTRLTVL.

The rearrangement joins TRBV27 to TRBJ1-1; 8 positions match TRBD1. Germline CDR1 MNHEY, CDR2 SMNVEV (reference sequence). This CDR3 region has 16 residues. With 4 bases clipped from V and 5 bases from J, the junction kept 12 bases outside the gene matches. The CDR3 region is CASSSSRDRRGTEAFF. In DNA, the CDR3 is TGTGCCAGCAGTTCGTCCCGGGACAGGCGAGGGACTGAAGCTTTCTTT.

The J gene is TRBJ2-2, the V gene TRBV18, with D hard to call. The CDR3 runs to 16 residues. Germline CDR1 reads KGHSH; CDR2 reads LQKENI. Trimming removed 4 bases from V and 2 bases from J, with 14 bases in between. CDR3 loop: CASSRVIRLNTGELFF. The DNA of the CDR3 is TGTGCCAGCTCACGGGTCATCAGATTAAACACCGGGGAGCTGTTTTTT. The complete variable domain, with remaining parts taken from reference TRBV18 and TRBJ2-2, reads NAGVMQNPRHLVRRRGQEARLRCSPMKGHSHVYWYRQLPEEGLKFMVYLQKENIIDESGMPKERFSAEFPKEGPSILRIQQVVRGDSAAYFCASSRVIRLNTGELFFGEGSRLTVL.